A single T cell receptor (beta chain) is shown here with its context. Its antigen is currently unknown. The study ran its PCR with 60 Vbeta and 13 Jbeta primers. Repertoires were generated with immunoSEQ multiplex PCR, while TCRdb's copy carries only in-frame clones and drops some. The sample lists more than 70,000 clones, over 75% occurring once. The data were obtained in a study of cytomegalovirus exposure and HLA in healthy donors. Study summary: In an early release, HLA-typed donors contributed 90 million or so unique TCR sequences. Study outcomes and limitations: The study put some 160 TCR beta chains on its list as cytomegalovirus-associated.

The junction had 3 bases not matched to a gene; V was cut back by 1 base and J by 0 bases. Germline V CDR1 and CDR2: SGHTA, FQGTGA. CDR3 length: 16 amino acids. All the people who gave samples were healthy bone marrow donors. Input material: PBMCs. The J gene is TRBJ2-1, the V gene TRBV7-3, with 7 bases identical to TRBD2. The origin of this receptor is a young man in good health and CMV-seropositive. Here the CDR3 DNA reads TGTGCCAGCAGCTTAAGGGGCGGGAGCTCCTACAATGAGCAGTTCTTC. It is translated as CASSLRGGSSYNEQFF.